The 31 T cell receptor beta chains in this list originate from one sample, sequenced in a study of T-cell memory formation after mild COVID-19. TCRdb fed the 5' RACE reads into MiXCR, producing one record per CDR3 protein. This table holds about 350,000 distinct CDR3 sequences, around 27% found once. Specimen: PBMCs or a T cell subset sorted from them (not recorded which). These receptors originate from an adult woman who had mild COVID-19 (a few samples of this study predate the infection). Cell type and time point are not known.

The V call is TRBV12-5, the J call TRBJ2-3; TRBD2 matches at 9 bases. CDR3 length equals 16 residues. V was clipped by 1 base and J by 5 bases; unmatched bases: 7. Looked up from germline, CDR1 is LGHNT and CDR2 is FRNRAP. CDR3 loop: CASGLAPGLAGDTQYF. DNA of the CDR3: TGTGCTAGTGGTTTGGCTCCGGGACTAGCAGGAGATACGCAGTATTTT.

This clonotype showed up just a few times. The chain couples TRBV20-1 to TRBJ1-5, with 10 bases identical to TRBD1. The germline gives CDR1 DFQATT, CDR2 SNEGSKA (reference sequence). Trimming removed 6 bases from V and 3 bases from J; junction bases left unmatched: 5. This CDR3 comprises 14 residues. CDR3 sequence: CSAWDRGNNQPQHF. The CDR3 DNA sequence: TGCAGTGCCTGGGACAGGGGAAACAATCAGCCCCAGCATTTT.

This clonotype was counted a few times. V gene TRBV18 combines with J gene TRBJ2-1; 12 bases are shared with TRBD2. The CDR3 runs to 15 residues. The ends lost 4 bases at V and 9 bases at J; junction bases unmatched: 7. CDR1 is KGHSH, CDR2 LQKENI, per germline. CDR3 protein: CASSHPGLAGREQFF. In nucleotides, the CDR3 is TGTGCCAGCTCACATCCGGGACTAGCGGGCCGTGAGCAGTTCTTC.

The chain employs TRBV7-2 and TRBJ2-7; D possibly corresponds to TRBD2 (7 bases). V lost 0 bases, J lost 3 bases, and 12 bases lay in between. CDR1 and CDR2 (germline): SGHTA, FQGNSA. The CDR3 covers 15 residues. The DNA of the CDR3 is TGTGCCAGCAGCTTAGCGGGAGGGGGATACTACGAGCAGTACTTC. Translating it yields CASSLAGGGYYEQYF. The full variable domain, rest sourced from reference TRBV7-2 and TRBJ2-7, is GAGVSQSPSNKVTEKGKDVELRCDPISGHTALYWYRQSLGQGLEFLIYFQGNSAPDKSGLPSDRFSAERTGGSVSTLTIQRTQQEDSAVYLCASSLAGGGYYEQYFGPGTRLTVT.

In this sample, this clonotype turned up a few times. The chain recombines TRBV29-1 with TRBJ2-7, with TRBD1 identical over 9 bases. Per germline, CDR1 SQVTM and CDR2 ANQGSEA. V lost 3 bases and J lost 4; bases outside the gene matches: 7. This CDR3 is 14 amino acids long. CDR3 sequence reads: CSVEVTGGFYEQYF. The CDR3 nucleotides read TGCAGCGTTGAGGTCACAGGGGGCTTTTACGAGCAGTACTTC.

The chain recombines TRBV30 with TRBJ1-2; weak D call: TRBD1 (5 bases). The germline V gene encodes CDR1 GTSNPN and CDR2 SVGIG (reference sequence). This CDR3 region has 14 residues. The V gene lost 6 bases and the J gene lost 4 bases, with 18 bases spanning the gap. CDR3: CACDLNQGSYGYTF. In DNA, the CDR3 is TGTGCCTGCGATCTAAACCAGGGCTCCTATGGCTACACCTTC. Drawing the rest from reference TRBV30 and TRBJ1-2, the complete variable domain is SQTIHQWPATLVQPVGSPLSLECTVEGTSNPNLYWYRQAAGRGLQLLFYSVGIGQISSEVPQNLSASRPQDRQFILSSKKLLLSDSGFYLCACDLNQGSYGYTFGSGTRLTVV.

V usage is TRBV18 and J usage is TRBJ2-3; 7 bases agree with TRBD2. Germline loops: CDR1 KGHSH, CDR2 LQKENI. V gave up 0 bases and J gave up 7 bases; unmatched junction bases: 10. This CDR3 is built from 16 residues. This CDR3 reads CASSPPSSGRINTQYF. As DNA, the CDR3 is TGTGCCAGCTCACCACCTTCTAGCGGCCGCATCAATACGCAGTATTTT.

This clonotype was recorded once. This chain uses TRBV13 with TRBJ2-2, with TRBD2 matching 12 bases. V shed 5 bases and J 7 bases; nucleotides not matched to a gene: 5. CDR3 size: 15 residues. CDR1 and CDR2 (germline): PRHDT, FYEKMQ (reference sequence). Here the CDR3 reads CASSTGLAGLGELFF. CDR3 sequence (DNA): TGTGCCAGCAGCACGGGACTAGCGGGCCTCGGGGAGCTGTTTTTT. Using reference TRBV13 and TRBJ2-2 for the parts outside the CDR3, the full variable domain is AAGVIQSPRHLIKEKRETATLKCYPIPRHDTVYWYQQGPGQDPQFLISFYEKMQSDKGSIPDRFSAQQFSDYHSELNMSSLELGDSALYFCASSTGLAGLGELFFGEGSRLTVL.

Here the CDR3 reads CASSQYLDTDTDHEKLFF. CDR3 nucleotides: TGTGCCAGCAGCCAATACCTCGACACAGACACCGACCATGAAAAACTGTTTTTT. The V and J genes are TRBV16 and TRBJ1-4, with D hard to call. V lost 1 base, J lost 6 bases, and 21 bases lay in between. CDR1 and CDR2 from the germline V gene are KGHSY and FQNENV. The CDR3 spans 18 residues.

In this sample, this clonotype turned up many times. The chain is built from TRBV20-1 and TRBJ1-4; D not certain. CDR1 and CDR2 (germline): DFQATT, SNEGSKA (reference sequence). Trimming took 5 bases from V and 0 from J, leaving 10 bases between them. The CDR3 runs to 14 residues. The CDR3 sequence: CSAPYQATNEKLFF. CDR3 coding DNA: TGCAGTGCTCCTTACCAAGCAACTAATGAAAAACTGTTTTTT.

The genes are TRBV6-5 and TRBJ2-7, with TRBD1 matching 10 bases. V lost 6 bases, J lost 6 bases, and 17 bases stayed unmatched. This CDR3 has 17 amino acids. Germline lookup yields CDR1 MNHEY and CDR2 SVGAGI. The DNA for the CDR3 is TGTGCCAGCAGCACAACCCCGGGACAGGGGAGGGTCGGCGAGCAGTACTTC. This codes for CASSTTPGQGRVGEQYF.

This clonotype has more than one count but fewer than ten. The V call is TRBV27, the J call TRBJ2-5; D is perhaps TRBD2 (7 bases). Trimming shortened V by 8 bases and J by 5 bases, and 15 bases separated the two germline ends. CDR1 is MNHEY and CDR2 is SMNVEV in the germline V gene (reference sequence). The CDR3 length is 13 residues. DNA for the CDR3: TGTGCCAGCGGGGGGGCAGGGGCCGAGACCCAGTACTTC. Translated, it gives CASGGAGAETQYF.

J is TRBJ1-2 and V is TRBV29-1; D remains ambiguous. From germline, CDR1 is SQVTM and CDR2 ANQGSEA. V lost 8 bases and J 1 base, leaving 14 bases between the germline ends. CDR3 length: 13 residues. CDR3 in DNA: TGCAGCCACTTCGACTCTCGTAACTATGGCTACACCTTC. It yields the protein CSHFDSRNYGYTF.

The chain combines TRBV28 with TRBJ2-7; TRBD1 aligns across 7 bases. CDR1 MDHEN and CDR2 SYDVKM come from the germline V gene. The ends lost 1 base at V and 3 bases at J; junction bases unmatched: 3. CDR3 length equals 14 residues. DNA for the CDR3: TGTGCCAGCAGTTTATCACAGGGGAGCTACGAGCAGTACTTC. The encoded protein is CASSLSQGSYEQYF. Combining the CDR3 with reference TRBV28 and TRBJ2-7 gives the whole variable domain DVKVTQSSRYLVKRTGEKVFLECVQDMDHENMFWYRQDPGLGLRLIYFSYDVKMKEKGDIPEGYSVSREKKERFSLILESASTNQTSMYLCASSLSQGSYEQYFGPGTRLTVT.

V gene TRBV7-9 combines with J gene TRBJ1-2; D is possibly TRBD1 (5 bases). This CDR3 is 13 amino acids long. V gave up 7 bases and J gave up 4 bases, with 13 bases separating them. The V gene's germline CDR1 is SEHNR and CDR2 FQNEAQ (reference sequence). The CDR3 reads CASTIAGRYGYTF. In DNA, the CDR3 is TGTGCCAGCACCATCGCAGGGCGCTATGGCTACACCTTC. Looking up the rest from reference TRBV7-9 and TRBJ1-2 gives the full variable domain: DTGVSQNPRHKITKRGQNVTFRCDPISEHNRLYWYRQTLGQGPEFLTYFQNEAQLEKSRLLSDRFSAERPKGSFSTLEIQRTEQGDSAMYLCASTIAGRYGYTFGSGTRLTVV.

This chain uses TRBV18 with TRBJ2-5, with D perhaps TRBD1 (6 bases). Trimming took 1 base from V and 2 from J, leaving 8 bases between them. There are 14 residues in the CDR3. Looked up from germline, CDR1 is KGHSH and CDR2 is LQKENI. CDR3: CASSPRGQQETQYF. CDR3 nucleotide sequence: TGTGCCAGCTCACCACGCGGACAGCAAGAGACCCAGTACTTC.

V gene TRBV2 combines with J gene TRBJ2-7; tentative D call: TRBD2 (8 bases). The CDR3 contains 14 residues. The ends were cut back, 6 bases at V and 6 bases at J, with 18 bases in the middle. The germline V gene encodes CDR1 SNHLY and CDR2 FYNNEI. The CDR3 sequence: CASRVGSGTAEQYF. The CDR3, as DNA: TGTGCCAGCAGGGTGGGTAGCGGGACAGCCGAGCAGTACTTC. Looking up the rest from reference TRBV2 and TRBJ2-7 gives the full variable domain: EPEVTQTPSHQVTQMGQEVILRCVPISNHLYFYWYRQILGQKVEFLVSFYNNEISEKSEIFDDQFSVERPDGSNFTLKIRSTKLEDSAMYFCASRVGSGTAEQYFGPGTRLTVT.

This clonotype was seen a few times. V usage is TRBV7-2 and J usage is TRBJ2-7; 9 bases line up with TRBD2. Germline V gene sequence: CDR1 SGHTA, CDR2 FQGNSA. The V gene end was trimmed by 5 bases and the J gene end by 2 bases; junction bases not matched to a gene: 4. The CDR3 runs 14 residues. The CDR3, as DNA: TGTGCCAGCAGCCATAGCGGGGGCACCTACGAGCAGTACTTC. Its protein is CASSHSGGTYEQYF.

The chain has TRBV11-2 and TRBJ1-3; TRBD1 might be the D (6 bases). The V and J ends lost 4 bases and 2 bases respectively, with 12 bases between them. Germline V gives CDR1 SGHAT, CDR2 FQNNGV. The CDR3 totals 15 residues. DNA of the CDR3: TGTGCCAGCAGCTCCACAGGGTTCACTGGAAACACCATATATTTT. Encoded protein: CASSSTGFTGNTIYF.

The J gene is TRBJ1-1, the V gene TRBV7-8, with D tentatively TRBD1 (5 bases). The CDR3 runs 17 residues. Trimming took 5 bases from V and 3 from J, leaving 22 bases between them. Germline CDR1 is SGHVS and CDR2 is FQNEAQ. Written as DNA, the CDR3 is TGTGCCAGCAGCCCACTGGGCAGGGAGCGTGGGCACACTGAAGCTTTCTTT. Translated, it gives CASSPLGRERGHTEAFF. The variable domain in full, with the rest retrieved from reference TRBV7-8 and TRBJ1-1, is GAGVSQSPRYKVAKRGQDVALRCDPISGHVSLFWYQQALGQGPEFLTYFQNEAQLDKSGLPSDRFFAERPEGSVSTLKIQRTQQEDSAVYLCASSPLGRERGHTEAFFGQGTRLTVV.

V and J are TRBV20-1 and TRBJ1-5; a weak D match, TRBD1 (6 bases). The CDR3 has 15 residues. With 5 bases removed from V and 4 bases from J, the gap between germline ends came to 18 bases. CDR1 and CDR2 (germline): DFQATT, SNEGSKA (reference sequence). The CDR3 protein is CSAYTRQALNQPQHF. For the CDR3, the DNA is TGCAGTGCTTACACAAGACAGGCCCTAAATCAGCCCCAGCATTTT.

This clonotype was counted only a few times. The V gene is TRBV6-1, the J gene TRBJ1-6, with TRBD1 matching over 7 bases. Losses at the gene ends were 6 bases for V and 7 bases for J; bases not matched to a gene: 3. This CDR3 is built from 13 residues. From germline, CDR1 is MNHNS and CDR2 SASEGT. CDR3 DNA: TGTGCCAGCAGGGGACAGCTCAATTCACCCCTCCACTTT. Translated: CASRGQLNSPLHF.

This sequence joins TRBV29-1 and TRBJ1-2; the match to TRBD1 covers 8 bases. Germline V lookup: CDR1 SQVTM, CDR2 ANQGSEA. The ends lost 4 bases at V and 8 bases at J; junction bases unmatched: 12. The CDR3 has 14 amino acids. CDR3 residues: CSVGDRGLGEGYTF. CDR3 nucleotides: TGCAGCGTTGGAGACAGGGGCCTCGGCGAGGGCTACACCTTC.

The chain uses TRBV20-1 and TRBJ1-1; the D gene is possibly TRBD1 (5 bases). Germline CDR1 reads DFQATT; CDR2 reads SNEGSKA (reference sequence). The V gene lost 5 bases and the J gene lost 5 bases, with 9 bases spanning the gap. There are 11 residues in the CDR3. Here the CDR3 reads CSAVRGTEAFF. Written as DNA, the CDR3 is TGCAGTGCTGTAAGGGGAACTGAAGCTTTCTTT.

The DNA of the CDR3 is TGTGCCAGCAGACAGGGGACTGAAGCTTTCTTT. Translated, it gives CASRQGTEAFF. The chain couples TRBV6-1 to TRBJ1-1; 7 bases fit TRBD1. Germline V gene sequence: CDR1 MNHNS, CDR2 SASEGT. With V trimmed by 6 bases and J by 5 bases, 0 bases remained unmatched. CDR3 length: 11 amino acids.

V is TRBV18 and J is TRBJ2-7, with D possibly matching TRBD1 (6 bases). CDR3 length: 16 residues. V was cut by 0 bases and J by 5 bases, with 17 bases left in between. Germline loops: CDR1 KGHSH, CDR2 LQKENI. The chain's CDR3 is CASSPPLEQGINEQYF. CDR3 sequence (DNA): TGTGCCAGCTCACCACCATTAGAACAGGGCATCAACGAGCAGTACTTC.

This clonotype appeared a few times. The chain is built from TRBV6-5 and TRBJ2-7; weak D call: TRBD1 (5 bases). Trimming took 3 bases from V and 1 from J, leaving 7 bases between them. This CDR3 contains 13 residues. Germline V lookup: CDR1 MNHEY, CDR2 SVGAGI. In nucleotides, the CDR3 is TGTGCCAGCAGTTATGCAGGGTCCTACGAGCAGTACTTC. Amino acid sequence: CASSYAGSYEQYF.

The rearrangement joins TRBV20-1 to TRBJ2-7; D unclear. The V end lost 5 bases, the J end lost 0 bases, and 14 bases lay between the germline ends. Germline values: CDR1 DFQATT, CDR2 SNEGSKA (reference sequence). The length of the CDR3 is 14 residues. CDR3 residues: CSAEGKTFSYEQYF. As DNA, the CDR3 is TGCAGTGCTGAAGGAAAAACTTTCTCCTACGAGCAGTACTTC.

This sequence joins TRBV7-8 and TRBJ1-1; 10 nucleotides match TRBD1. The germline V gene encodes CDR1 SGHVS and CDR2 FQNEAQ. V was pared by 0 bases and J by 3 bases, with 1 base of the junction left unmatched. The length of the CDR3 is 15 residues. The CDR3 region has the DNA TGTGCCAGCAGCTTAGCGGGGACAGGGGACACTGAAGCTTTCTTT. Its translation is CASSLAGTGDTEAFF.

V is TRBV20-1 and J is TRBJ1-2; D is undetermined. Germline CDR1 reads DFQATT; CDR2 reads SNEGSKA (reference sequence). The CDR3 loop spans 18 amino acids. V dropped 0 bases and J dropped 0 bases, with 20 bases sitting between them. CDR3 residues: CSARDSFFDPNANYGYTF. CDR3 coding DNA: TGCAGTGCTAGAGATTCGTTCTTCGACCCGAACGCTAACTATGGCTACACCTTC.

This chain uses TRBV12-3 or TRBV12-4 with TRBJ1-2, with TRBD1 matching over 9 bases. The CDR3 spans 14 residues. V dropped 2 bases and J dropped 4; count of bases not matched to a gene: 2. The DNA for the CDR3 is TGTGCCAGCAGTTTACGGGACAGGGCCTATGGCTACACCTTC. Its protein is CASSLRDRAYGYTF.